This T cell receptor (beta chain) was recorded in a study of Ad26.COV2.S vaccination and SARS-CoV-2 variants. The overall study: Once or twice, 56 days apart, Ad26.COV2.S was delivered intramuscularly.

Profiled with immunoSEQ multiplex PCR; TCRdb holds only in-frame clones, not every one. In the table there are roughly 700,000 clones, roughly 90% of which are singletons. In its sample, this clone was seen once. What it binds is unknown. V was cut by 2 bases and J by 0 bases, with 16 bases left in between. This CDR3 is 18 amino acids long. Germline CDR1 MNHEY, CDR2 SVGEGT. The treatment was: around 19 received Ad26.COV2.S at low or high dose, single or two shots; several received placebo; per-sample allocation not given. Sampling occurred on day 63 after the first vaccine or placebo injection. An adult of 18-55 years in Boston served as donor. General study results and limits: Vaccine recipients and placebo recipients showed similar non-spike TCR breadth.

Here the sequenced sample was peripheral blood, taken in a trial of Ad26.COV2.S vaccine versus placebo. The sequence came from a person aged 18 to 59 who received the Ad26.COV2.S COVID-19 vaccine or a placebo. V and J are TRBV6-2 or TRBV6-3 and TRBJ2-2, with D possibly TRBD2 on 5 matching bases. CDR3 DNA sequence: TGTGCCAGCAGTTACCAGCCGGACTCACTTACGAACACCGGGGAGCTGTTTTTT. It specifies CASSYQPDSLTNTGELFF.